This T cell receptor beta chain was documented in a study of blood T cell repertoires in COVID-19. The CDR3 extends over 15 amino acids. CDR1 and CDR2 from the germline V gene are SEHNR and FQNEAQ (reference sequence). V gave up 0 bases and J gave up 4 bases; unmatched junction bases: 3. This clone was seen only once. TCRdb's copy holds only in-frame clones and misses some; the assay was immunoSEQ multiplex PCR. In the table there are 70,000 to 100,000 clones, around nine tenths of which are singletons. The J gene is TRBJ2-7, the V gene TRBV7-9; TRBD1 agrees at 10 bases. Input material: peripheral blood. This receptor was identified in a woman older than 75 with active COVID-19. The CDR3 DNA reads as TGTGCCAGCAGCTTAGCTGTGGGACAGGGGTACGAGCAGTACTTC. Its translation: CASSLAVGQGYEQYF.